This TCR beta chain originates from a study of T cells in Graves' hyperthyroidism and ophthalmopathy. Study as a whole: Peripheral blood was taken when the disease was first diagnosed, before any treatment began.

There are 12 residues in the CDR3. The V gene lost 2 bases and the J gene lost 10 bases, with 9 bases spanning the gap. Germline CDR1 MNHNS, CDR2 SASEGT. This clonotype was found a few times. An absence of ophthalmopathy progression within 18 months meant stable Graves' hyperthyroidism. The study excluded patients with uncontrolled infection, other autoimmune disease, pregnancy or lactation. 10 ml fresh peripheral blood yielded the PBMCs. There were TCR beta CDR3 regions amplified from RNA transcripts. Researchers ran a first-round RT-PCR on the TCR CDR3 using the HTBI primer set. TCRdb processed the multiplex PCR reads anew with MiXCR; each CDR3 protein has one entry. The sample includes under 350,000 distinct CDR3 sequences, approximately 18% of them seen just once.

The clonotype was recovered from a woman between 50 and 59 years old with Graves' hyperthyroidism. Sequencing was done on a sample of blood. The rearrangement uses TRBV6-1 and TRBJ1-5; D remains unclear. CDR3 amino acids: CASSERFLPQHF. DNA for the CDR3: TGTGCCAGCAGTGAAAGGTTCCTTCCCCAGCATTTT.